Each of the 27 T cell receptor beta chains below was sequenced from the same sample in a study of shared clonotypes between healthy human individuals. This table comes from immunoSEQ multiplex PCR, and its TCRdb copy is limited to in-frame clones, with some not included. The sample has about 2.4 million clones; 80% to 95% are singletons. Sequencing was done on a sample of naive CD4+ T cells from PBMCs. As to subset: CD45RA+ positively selected. These receptors were collected from a man between 18 and 29 years old in good health. Some clones in this sample may be carry-over from other donors' samples.

This chain uses TRBV7-8 with TRBJ2-3, with 8 bases matching TRBD2. The CDR3 runs to 16 residues. CDR1 is SGHVS, CDR2 FQNEAQ, per germline. The J segment lost 2 bases and the V segment lost 4 bases, leaving 8 bases of the junction unmatched. The CDR3 spells CASSSRSGTVTDTQYF. The DNA for the CDR3 is TGTGCCAGCAGCTCACGTAGCGGGACCGTCACAGATACGCAGTATTTT.

The gene calls are TRBV19 and TRBJ2-1, with D unresolved. Trimming took off 3 bases at V and 0 bases at J, with 6 bases between the two ends. From germline, CDR1 is LNHDA and CDR2 SQIVND (reference sequence). The CDR3 is 14 amino acids. CDR3 in DNA: TGTGCCAGTAGTATCGGGCACTCCTACAATGAGCAGTTCTTC. The encoded protein is CASSIGHSYNEQFF.

The rearrangement joins TRBV9 to TRBJ2-7; 9 nucleotides line up with TRBD1. The V gene end was trimmed by 4 bases and the J gene end by 2 bases; junction bases not matched to a gene: 7. CDR1 is SGDLS and CDR2 is YYNGEE in the germline V gene. The CDR3 has 15 residues. As DNA, the CDR3 is TGTGCCAGCAGCTCCCAAGGGACAGGGCCCTACGAGCAGTACTTC. Protein product: CASSSQGTGPYEQYF.

This CDR3 reads CASSGGGWPGNTIYF. DNA for the CDR3: TGTGCCAGCAGTGGTGGGGGCTGGCCTGGAAACACCATATATTTT. This rearrangement joins TRBV2 to TRBJ1-3; possible D gene TRBD1, 6 bases. V was cut by 4 bases and J by 2 bases, with 12 bases left in between. Germline lookup yields CDR1 SNHLY and CDR2 FYNNEI. The CDR3 length is 15 residues.

Notes on this clone: Other DNA sequences in this sample translate to the same CDR3. This sequence joins TRBV5-1 and TRBJ2-2; 7 positions match TRBD1. From germline, CDR1 is SGHRS and CDR2 YFSETQ. J lost 1 base, V lost 4 bases, and 4 bases had no gene match. CDR3 size: 15 residues. The CDR3 loop reads CASSSRDRNTGELFF. CDR3 in DNA: TGCGCCAGCAGCAGCCGGGACAGGAACACCGGGGAGCTGTTTTTT.

The CDR3 DNA reads as TGTGCCAGCAGTGTCGAGGCGGGTACTGAAGCTTTCTTT. It translates to CASSVEAGTEAFF. V is TRBV2 and J is TRBJ1-1; D not resolved. The germline CDR1 and CDR2 sequences are SNHLY and FYNNEI. The CDR3 is 13 residues long. Trimming took off 4 bases at V and 5 bases at J, with 11 bases between the two ends.

With respect to this clone: Other DNA sequences in the same sample also yield this CDR3. The CDR3 nucleotides are TGTGCCAGCAGTTACTCAGGGGGACCCTACGAGCAGTACTTC. Amino acids: CASSYSGGPYEQYF. The chain couples TRBV6-5 to TRBJ2-7; possibly TRBD1 for D (6 bases). Trimming shortened V by 0 bases and J by 2 bases, and 8 bases separated the two germline ends. The germline gives CDR1 MNHEY, CDR2 SVGAGI. The CDR3 sequence is 14 residues long.

The J gene is TRBJ2-7, the V gene TRBV7-9; maybe TRBD1 (6 bases). CDR1 and CDR2 from the germline V gene are SEHNR and FQNEAQ (reference sequence). The germline V and J ends were trimmed by 5 bases and 7 bases, with 15 bases remaining between them. The CDR3 extends over 13 amino acids. DNA for the CDR3: TGTGCCAGCAGCCCCCGTGGACAGAAAGAGCAGTACTTC. Protein product: CASSPRGQKEQYF.

Points on this clone: Different DNA sequences within this sample yield the same CDR3. V is TRBV7-2 and J is TRBJ1-5, with D possibly TRBD1 on 6 matching bases. V lost 5 bases to trimming and J lost 6 bases, with 11 bases between them. The V gene's germline CDR1 is SGHTA and CDR2 FQGNSA. The CDR3 has 13 amino acids. The CDR3 DNA reads as TGTGCCAGCAGCCTGAACAGGGTTCAGCCCCAGCATTTT. Its protein product is CASSLNRVQPQHF. Supplemented by reference TRBV7-2 and TRBJ1-5, the full variable domain reads GAGVSQSPSNKVTEKGKDVELRCDPISGHTALYWYRQSLGQGLEFLIYFQGNSAPDKSGLPSDRFSAERTGGSVSTLTIQRTQQEDSAVYLCASSLNRVQPQHFGDGTRLSIL.

This chain joins TRBV7-2 and TRBJ2-1; D is possibly TRBD1 (6 bases). V gave up 1 base and J gave up 8 bases, with 9 bases separating them. CDR1 is SGHTA, CDR2 FQGNSA, per germline. CDR3 length equals 13 residues. CDR3 nucleotide sequence: TGTGCCAGCAGCTTAGGGGGGCGCGATGAGCAGTTCTTC. Protein: CASSLGGRDEQFF.

This clone was seen only once. This chain connects TRBV6-1 to TRBJ2-1; 7 bases agree with TRBD1. CDR1 MNHNS and CDR2 SASEGT come from the germline V gene. The CDR3 totals 14 residues. With 5 bases clipped from V and 1 base from J, the junction kept 2 bases outside the gene matches. CDR3 protein: CASSSGGSYNEQFF. In DNA, the CDR3 is TGTGCCAGCAGTTCAGGGGGTTCCTACAATGAGCAGTTCTTC.

V gene TRBV5-4 combines with J gene TRBJ2-5; D perhaps matches TRBD2 (7 bases). CDR3 length: 16 residues. V shed 4 bases and J shed 6 bases, with 22 bases lying between them. From germline, CDR1 is SGHNT and CDR2 YYREEE (reference sequence). Here the CDR3 DNA reads TGTGCCAGCAGCCTGAGGGGGGGAAGGGTTTTTCAGACCCAGTACTTC. Its protein is CASSLRGGRVFQTQYF.

V is TRBV28 and J is TRBJ1-1; D is possibly TRBD1 (6 bases). V shed 5 bases and J shed 10 bases, with 14 bases lying between them. Germline V CDR1 and CDR2: MDHEN, SYDVKM. The CDR3 runs to 12 residues. The CDR3 DNA is TGTGCCAGCAGTCGGTCAGGGGACCGAGCTTTCTTT. It translates to CASSRSGDRAFF.

The chain combines TRBV2 with TRBJ1-4; D not resolved. The V gene lost 6 bases and the J gene lost 7 bases, with 15 bases spanning the gap. The CDR3 consists of 14 residues. Germline lookup yields CDR1 SNHLY and CDR2 FYNNEI. The CDR3 reads CASSLRKAIEKLFF. In DNA, the CDR3 is TGTGCCAGCAGCCTAAGGAAGGCGATTGAAAAACTGTTTTTT.

The chain joins TRBV4-1 to TRBJ2-5; 9 nucleotides match TRBD1. Matching the DNA end better, TRBJ2-7 makes the J call doubtful. CDR3 length equals 16 residues. The V gene's germline CDR1 is MGHRA and CDR2 YSYEKL. The DNA of the CDR3 is TGCGCCAGCAGCCACCCTGCCGGGACAGGGATCTACGAGCAGTACTTC. This sequence encodes CASSHPAGTGIYEQYF.

This chain links TRBV30 with TRBJ2-5, with D possibly being TRBD1 (6 bases). Trimming took 2 bases from V and 4 from J, leaving 14 bases between them. Germline V gene lookup returns CDR1 GTSNPN and CDR2 SVGIG (reference sequence). CDR3 length: 14 amino acids. CDR3 DNA: TGTGCCTGGAGTCAGACGCGCAGGGGAGAGACCCAGTACTTC. Protein: CAWSQTRRGETQYF.

Note on this clone: Other DNA sequences from this sample encode an identical CDR3 as well. The rearrangement uses TRBV5-1 and TRBJ2-5; possibly TRBD2 for D (6 bases). V was clipped by 0 bases and J by 5 bases, with 14 bases between them. Germline CDR1 SGHRS, CDR2 YFSETQ. The CDR3 is 15 residues long. CDR3 amino acids: CASSLGQARGETQYF. The DNA of the CDR3 is TGCGCCAGCAGCTTGGGCCAGGCCCGGGGGGAGACCCAGTACTTC.

The chain uses TRBV10-3 and TRBJ2-5; the match to TRBD1 covers 10 bases. Germline-derived CDR1 and CDR2 are ENHRY and SYGVKD. The junction had 3 bases not matched to a gene; V was cut back by 6 bases and J by 2 bases. CDR3 length: 14 amino acids. CDR3 sequence: CAIRGQGMQETQYF. CDR3 DNA: TGTGCCATCAGGGGACAGGGGATGCAAGAGACCCAGTACTTC.

This rearrangement joins TRBV7-2 to TRBJ1-2, with D possibly matching TRBD1 (5 bases). Between the trimmed V and J ends, which lost 5 bases and 6 bases, there was a span of 19 bases. The CDR3 covers 15 residues. Germline loops: CDR1 SGHTA, CDR2 FQGNSA. CDR3 in DNA: TGTGCCAGCAGCCTAGGACAAAACCCCATGCATGGCTACACCTTC. Translation gives CASSLGQNPMHGYTF. The variable domain in full, with the rest retrieved from reference TRBV7-2 and TRBJ1-2, is GAGVSQSPSNKVTEKGKDVELRCDPISGHTALYWYRQSLGQGLEFLIYFQGNSAPDKSGLPSDRFSAERTGGSVSTLTIQRTQQEDSAVYLCASSLGQNPMHGYTFGSGTRLTVV.

This clone was recorded only once. J is TRBJ1-2 and V is TRBV28, with unresolved D. In germline, CDR1 is MDHEN, CDR2 SYDVKM. V lost 3 bases and J lost 5, with 7 bases in between. The CDR3 runs to 12 residues. For the CDR3, the DNA is TGTGCCAGCAGTTTTTCGGAATATGGCTACACCTTC. This gives the protein CASSFSEYGYTF.

This chain links TRBV4-1 with TRBJ2-5, with 9 bases matching TRBD2. The CDR3 has 18 residues. With V trimmed by 1 base and J by 2 bases, 11 bases remained unmatched. Germline CDR1 is MGHRA and CDR2 is YSYEKL. CDR3 nucleotide sequence: TGCGCCAGCAGCCAAGTGGGCTCGGCGGCGGGAGGGCAAGAGACCCAGTACTTC. Translated, it gives CASSQVGSAAGGQETQYF.

The V call is TRBV5-1, the J call TRBJ2-2, with D unclear. CDR1 SGHRS and CDR2 YFSETQ come from the germline V gene. The CDR3 consists of 16 residues. The V gene lost 4 bases and the J gene lost 0 bases, with 13 bases spanning the gap. CDR3 DNA sequence: TGCGCCAGCAGCCCCGGGTTAAGAACGAACACCGGGGAGCTGTTTTTT. Translated, it gives CASSPGLRTNTGELFF.

Turning to this clone: Other DNA sequences in the same sample also yield this CDR3. The V and J genes are TRBV7-9 and TRBJ2-5; 7 nucleotides agree with TRBD2. The CDR3 consists of 14 residues. Losses at the gene ends were 1 base for V and 3 bases for J; bases not matched to a gene: 2. CDR1 is SEHNR and CDR2 is FQNEAQ in the germline V gene (reference sequence). CDR3 region: CASSLGLAEETQYF. The CDR3 DNA reads TGTGCCAGCAGCTTAGGGCTAGCGGAAGAGACCCAGTACTTC.

The chain joins TRBV9 to TRBJ2-3; 8 nucleotides match TRBD1. CDR3 size: 14 residues. Germline CDR1 reads SGDLS; CDR2 reads YYNGEE. Unmatched junction bases numbered 7, after V lost 3 bases and J lost 7 bases. CDR3 DNA sequence: TGTGCCAGCAGCGCCGGACAGGGCGCACATACGCAGTATTTT. It encodes CASSAGQGAHTQYF.

This sequence joins TRBV28 and TRBJ1-2; no definite D call. There are 14 residues in the CDR3. With 2 bases removed from V and 3 bases from J, the gap between germline ends came to 10 bases. Germline V gene sequence: CDR1 MDHEN, CDR2 SYDVKM. CDR3 nucleotides: TGTGCCAGCAGTTTAGAGGGCAGCCACTATGGCTACACCTTC. This codes for CASSLEGSHYGYTF.

This chain uses TRBV19 with TRBJ1-5, with D maybe TRBD1 (6 bases). Trimming removed 5 bases at V and 1 base at J, with 18 bases between. CDR3 size: 17 residues. CDR1 is LNHDA, CDR2 SQIVND, per germline (reference sequence). The chain's CDR3 is CASSANLYRESNQPQHF. The CDR3 nucleotides read TGTGCCAGTAGTGCCAACCTGTACAGGGAGAGCAATCAGCCCCAGCATTTT.

A remark on this clone: One junction end does not reproduce the germline sequence, and a read error may be involved. CDR3 in amino acids: CASSEARVGRTF. Written as DNA, the CDR3 is TGTGCCAGCAGTGAAGCTCGGGTAGGGAGAACATTT. V gene TRBV6-1 combines with J gene TRBJ1-6; D call uncertain. This CDR3 comprises 12 residues. Germline values: CDR1 MNHNS, CDR2 SASEGT.